Listed below are T cell receptor beta chains from one sample, sequenced in a study of type 1 regulatory T cells. TCRdb analysed the reads with MiXCR anew, one entry per CDR3 protein. The repertoire holds 6,000 or so distinct CDR3 sequences, with around 29% as singletons. These receptors are not linked to any known antigen. Specimen: cultured T cells, either the whole culture or a sorted T cell fraction (not recorded which). The receptors come from a human donor in good health. The CDR3 runs from the conserved cysteine through the conserved F or W. The D gene is left open where the match is weak. The size of a clone is reported for some rows only, either as once, few or many, or as a class for expanded clones.

TRBJ2-1,NA,NA,TRBV19,TGTGCCAGTAGTATATCGGCCTACAATGAGCAGTTCTTC,CASSISAYNEQFF
TRBJ1-5,NA,medium-sized,TRBV20-1,TGCAGTGCTAGAGAAATCCCAACAGGGTCCTCGAATCAGCCCCAGCATTTT,CSAREIPTGSSNQPQHF
TRBJ2-7,NA,NA,TRBV12-3/TRBV12-4,TGTGCCAGCAGTTTAGAACATCCCTACGAGCAGTACTTC,CASSLEHPYEQYF
TRBJ1-4,NA,medium-sized,TRBV6-6,TGTGCCAGCAGACCAGGACAGAGATTATTGTTGGCAACTAATGAAAAACTGTTTTTT,CASRPGQRLLLATNEKLFF
TRBJ2-2,TRBD2,NA,TRBV9,TGTGCCAGCAGCGTAGGAGCGGGAGGTACCGGGGAGCTGTTTTTT,CASSVGAGGTGELFF
TRBJ2-1,TRBD2,medium-sized,TRBV5-5,TGTGCCAGCAGCGATCTAGCGGGAGGCTTCTACAATGAGCAGTTCTTC,CASSDLAGGFYNEQFF
TRBJ2-6,NA,medium-sized,TRBV29-1,TGCAGCGTCGGTTACTCTGGGGCCAACGTCCTGACTTTC,CSVGYSGANVLTF
TRBJ1-2,TRBD1,medium-sized,TRBV5-5,TGTGCCAGCAGCTCGACAGGGGGCGGATCGCATGGCTACACCTTC,CASSSTGGGSHGYTF
TRBJ2-1,TRBD2,NA,TRBV12-3/TRBV12-4,TGTGCCAGCGGCGGGGGACCCAGCTCCTACAATGAGCAGTTCTTC,CASGGGPSSYNEQFF
TRBJ2-5,NA,many,TRBV12-3/TRBV12-4,TGTGCCAGCAGTTTGACAGGTGGAGGTAGAAGAGAGACCCAGTACTTC,CASSLTGGGRRETQYF
TRBJ2-1,TRBD2,medium-sized,TRBV30,TGTGCCTGGAGGGGACTAGGGACTAGCGGTTACAATGAGCAGTTCTTC,CAWRGLGTSGYNEQFF